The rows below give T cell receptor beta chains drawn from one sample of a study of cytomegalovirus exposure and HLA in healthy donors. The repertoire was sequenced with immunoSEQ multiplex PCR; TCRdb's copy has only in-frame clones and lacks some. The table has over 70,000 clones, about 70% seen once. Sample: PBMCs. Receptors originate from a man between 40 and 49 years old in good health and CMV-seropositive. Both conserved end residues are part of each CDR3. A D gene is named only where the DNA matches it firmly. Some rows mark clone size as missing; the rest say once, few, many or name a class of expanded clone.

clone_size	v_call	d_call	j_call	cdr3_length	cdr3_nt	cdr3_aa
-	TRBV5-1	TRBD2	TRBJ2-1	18	TGCGCCAGCAGCTTTCGCCCATCTAGCGGGAGGAAGGGCAATGAGCAGTTCTTC	CASSFRPSSGRKGNEQFF
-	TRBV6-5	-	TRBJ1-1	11	TGTGCCAGCAGTGGACAGTTTGAAGCTTTCTTT	CASSGQFEAFF
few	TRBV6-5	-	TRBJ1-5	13	TGTGCCAGCAGCCAGTATAGCAATCAGCCCCAGCATTTT	CASSQYSNQPQHF
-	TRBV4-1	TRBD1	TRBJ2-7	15	TGCGCCAGCAGCCAAGGGGGACAGGGATACTACGAGCAGTACTTC	CASSQGGQGYYEQYF
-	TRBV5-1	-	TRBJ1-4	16	TGCGCCAGCAGCTTTCTTTCACAGGGAACAGGTGAAAAACTGTTTTTT	CASSFLSQGTGEKLFF
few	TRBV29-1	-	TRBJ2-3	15	TGCAGCGTTCTCAAATTCCTCGAGGTTAAAGATACGCAGTATTTT	CSVLKFLEVKDTQYF
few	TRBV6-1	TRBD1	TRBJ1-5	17	TGTGCCAGCAGTGAAGCGCGGATGGGACAGGGAAGGCAGCCCCAGCATTTT	CASSEARMGQGRQPQHF
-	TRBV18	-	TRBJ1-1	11	TGTGCCAGCTCACTATACACTGAAGCTTTCTTT	CASSLYTEAFF
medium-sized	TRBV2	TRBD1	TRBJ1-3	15	TGTGCCAGCCGGACAGGTATTTTCTCTGGAAACACCATATATTTT	CASRTGIFSGNTIYF
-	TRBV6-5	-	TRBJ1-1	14	TGTGCCAGCAGCGCGACTGCCAAGAACACTGAAGCTTTCTTT	CASSATAKNTEAFF
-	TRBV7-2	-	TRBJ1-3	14	TGTGCCAGCAGCCCACAGGTTGCTGGAAACACCATATATTTT	CASSPQVAGNTIYF
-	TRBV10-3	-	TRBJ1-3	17	TGTGCCATCAGCAAAACGGGCAATACTGAAAGCGGGAACACCATATATTTT	CAISKTGNTESGNTIYF
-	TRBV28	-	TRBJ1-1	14	TGTGCCAGCAGTGTGATCGGGAAATACACTGAAGCTTTCTTT	CASSVIGKYTEAFF
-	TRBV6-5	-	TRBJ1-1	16	TGTGCCAGCAGTTACTATGGTAGGGGCAAGGGCACTGAAGCTTTCTTT	CASSYYGRGKGTEAFF
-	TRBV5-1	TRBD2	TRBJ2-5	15	TGCGCCAGCAGCTTAGGCGGGGGGAGTTGGGAGACCCAGTACTTC	CASSLGGGSWETQYF
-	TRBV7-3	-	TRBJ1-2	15	TGTGCCAGCAGCCTATGGGGGGGGGCAGGTGATGGCTACACCTTC	CASSLWGGAGDGYTF
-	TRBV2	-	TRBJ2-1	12	TGTGCCAGCACCCGAGAGGAAAATGAGCAGTTCTTC	CASTREENEQFF